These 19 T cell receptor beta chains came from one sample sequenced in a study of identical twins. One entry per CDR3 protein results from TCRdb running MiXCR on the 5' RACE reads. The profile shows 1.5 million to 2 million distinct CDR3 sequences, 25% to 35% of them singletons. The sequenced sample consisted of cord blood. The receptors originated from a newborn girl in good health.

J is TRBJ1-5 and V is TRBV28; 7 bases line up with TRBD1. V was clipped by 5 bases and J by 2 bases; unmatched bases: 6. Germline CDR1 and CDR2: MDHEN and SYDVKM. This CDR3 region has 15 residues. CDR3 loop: CASSDAGTGNQPQHF. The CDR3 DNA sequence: TGTGCCAGCAGTGATGCCGGGACAGGCAATCAGCCCCAGCATTTT. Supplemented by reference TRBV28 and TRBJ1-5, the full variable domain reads DVKVTQSSRYLVKRTGEKVFLECVQDMDHENMFWYRQDPGLGLRLIYFSYDVKMKEKGDIPEGYSVSREKKERFSLILESASTNQTSMYLCASSDAGTGNQPQHFGDGTRLSIL.

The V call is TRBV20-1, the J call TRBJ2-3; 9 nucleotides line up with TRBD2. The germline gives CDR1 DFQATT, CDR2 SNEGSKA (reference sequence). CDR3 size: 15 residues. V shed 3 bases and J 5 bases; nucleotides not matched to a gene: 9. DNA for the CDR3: TGCAGTGCTAGGGGGCGGGAGGGCCCTCAAGATACGCAGTATTTT. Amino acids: CSARGREGPQDTQYF.

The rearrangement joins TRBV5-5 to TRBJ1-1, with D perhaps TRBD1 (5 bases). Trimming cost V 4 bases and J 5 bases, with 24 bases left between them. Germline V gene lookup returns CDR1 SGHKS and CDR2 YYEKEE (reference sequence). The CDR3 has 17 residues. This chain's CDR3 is CASSPFTGPGPGTEAFF. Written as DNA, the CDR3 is TGTGCCAGCAGCCCTTTCACGGGGCCCGGCCCGGGTACTGAAGCTTTCTTT.

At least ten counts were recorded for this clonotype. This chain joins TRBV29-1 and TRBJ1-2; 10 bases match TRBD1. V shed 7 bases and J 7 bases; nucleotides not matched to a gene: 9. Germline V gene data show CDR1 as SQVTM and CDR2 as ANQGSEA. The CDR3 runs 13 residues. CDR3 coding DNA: TGCAGCGCAACCAGGGGACAGGGGACTGGCTACACCTTC. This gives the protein CSATRGQGTGYTF.

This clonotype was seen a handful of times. The CDR3 DNA sequence: TGTGCCAGCAGAAGAACGTCCTCTGGGGCCAACGTCCTGACTTTC. Encoded protein: CASRRTSSGANVLTF. This chain links TRBV3-1 with TRBJ2-6; no clear D. CDR3 length: 15 amino acids. From germline, CDR1 is LGHDT and CDR2 YNNKEL (reference sequence). The ends were cut back, 6 bases at V and 0 bases at J, with 9 bases in the middle.

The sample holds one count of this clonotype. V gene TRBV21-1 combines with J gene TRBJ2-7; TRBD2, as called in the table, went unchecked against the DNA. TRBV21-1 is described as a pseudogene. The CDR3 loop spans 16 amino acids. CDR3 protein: CASSKANREALYEQYF. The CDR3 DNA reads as TGTGCCAGCAGCAAAGCAAACCGGGAGGCACTCTACGAGCAGTACTTC.

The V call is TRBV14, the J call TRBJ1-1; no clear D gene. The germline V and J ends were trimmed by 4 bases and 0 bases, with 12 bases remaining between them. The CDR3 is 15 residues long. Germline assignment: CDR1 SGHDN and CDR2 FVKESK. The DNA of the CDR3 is TGTGCCAGCAGCCTTGAGCCCAGATTGAACACTGAAGCTTTCTTT. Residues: CASSLEPRLNTEAFF.

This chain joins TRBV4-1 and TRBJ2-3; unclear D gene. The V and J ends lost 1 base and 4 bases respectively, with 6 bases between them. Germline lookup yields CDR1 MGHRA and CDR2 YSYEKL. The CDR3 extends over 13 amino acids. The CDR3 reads CASSQGSPDTQYF. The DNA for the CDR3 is TGCGCCAGCAGCCAAGGTAGCCCAGATACGCAGTATTTT.

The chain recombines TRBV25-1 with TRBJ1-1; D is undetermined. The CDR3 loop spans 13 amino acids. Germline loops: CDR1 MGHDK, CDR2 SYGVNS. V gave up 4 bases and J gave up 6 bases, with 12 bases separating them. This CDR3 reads CASSGVYSPEAFF. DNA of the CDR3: TGTGCCAGCAGTGGCGTTTACAGCCCTGAAGCTTTCTTT.

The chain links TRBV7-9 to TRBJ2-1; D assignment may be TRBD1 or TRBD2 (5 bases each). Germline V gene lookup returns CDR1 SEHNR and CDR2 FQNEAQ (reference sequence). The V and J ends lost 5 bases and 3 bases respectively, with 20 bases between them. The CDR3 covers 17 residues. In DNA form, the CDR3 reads TGTGCCAGCAGCCCAGGGACCACCAGGGATCTCTACAATGAGCAGTTCTTC. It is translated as CASSPGTTRDLYNEQFF.

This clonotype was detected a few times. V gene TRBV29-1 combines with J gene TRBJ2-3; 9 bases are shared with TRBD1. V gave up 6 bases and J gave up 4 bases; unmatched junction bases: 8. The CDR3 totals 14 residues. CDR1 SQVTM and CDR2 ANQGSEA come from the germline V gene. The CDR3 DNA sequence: TGCAGCGTCGAACAGGGGGCTGGCGCAGATACGCAGTATTTT. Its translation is CSVEQGAGADTQYF.

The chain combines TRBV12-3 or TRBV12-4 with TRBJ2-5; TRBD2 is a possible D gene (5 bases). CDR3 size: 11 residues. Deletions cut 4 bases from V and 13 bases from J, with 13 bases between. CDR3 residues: CASSSGLRWYF. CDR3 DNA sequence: TGTGCCAGCAGTTCCGGACTTCGTTGGTACTTC.

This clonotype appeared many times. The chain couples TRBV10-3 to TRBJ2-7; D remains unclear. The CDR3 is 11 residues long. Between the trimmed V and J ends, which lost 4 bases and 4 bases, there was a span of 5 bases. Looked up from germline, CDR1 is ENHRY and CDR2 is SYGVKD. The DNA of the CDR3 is TGTGCCATCAGTGTAGCTTACGAGCAGTACTTC. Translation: CAISVAYEQYF.

The CDR3 sequence is CASSQGAGLYEQYF. The CDR3 DNA sequence: TGTGCCAGCAGCCAAGGAGCGGGGCTCTACGAGCAGTACTTC. The V gene is TRBV4-2, the J gene TRBJ2-7; 7 bases fit TRBD2. The CDR3 consists of 14 residues. Germline V gene lookup returns CDR1 LGHNA and CDR2 YNFKEQ. J gave up 3 bases and V 1 base, and 3 bases lay outside the gene matches.

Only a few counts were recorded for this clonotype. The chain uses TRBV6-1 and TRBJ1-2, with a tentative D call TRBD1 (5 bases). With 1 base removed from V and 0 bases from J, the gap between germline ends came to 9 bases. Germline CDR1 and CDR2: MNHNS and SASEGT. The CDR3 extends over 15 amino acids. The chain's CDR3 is CASSEDFRANYGYTF. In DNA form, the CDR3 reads TGTGCCAGCAGTGAAGATTTCAGGGCTAACTATGGCTACACCTTC.

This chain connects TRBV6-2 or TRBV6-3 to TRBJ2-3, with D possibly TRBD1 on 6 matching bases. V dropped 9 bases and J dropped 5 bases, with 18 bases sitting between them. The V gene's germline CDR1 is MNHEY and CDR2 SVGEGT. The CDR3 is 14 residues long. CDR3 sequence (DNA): TGTGCCAGTGACCGGGACAAACACATAGATACGCAGTATTTT. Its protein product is CASDRDKHIDTQYF.

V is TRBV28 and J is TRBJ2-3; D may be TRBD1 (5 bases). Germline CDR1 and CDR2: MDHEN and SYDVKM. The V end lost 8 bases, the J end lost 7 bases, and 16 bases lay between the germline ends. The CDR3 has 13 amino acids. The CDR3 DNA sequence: TGTGCCAGCTACCCAGGGATGGGAAATACGCAGTATTTT. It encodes CASYPGMGNTQYF.

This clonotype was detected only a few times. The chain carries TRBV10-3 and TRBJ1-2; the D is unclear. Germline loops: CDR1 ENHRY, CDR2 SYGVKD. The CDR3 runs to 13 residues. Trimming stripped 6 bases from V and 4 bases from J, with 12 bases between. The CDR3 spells CAIRDRTLYGYTF. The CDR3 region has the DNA TGTGCCATCAGGGATCGGACCCTCTATGGCTACACCTTC.

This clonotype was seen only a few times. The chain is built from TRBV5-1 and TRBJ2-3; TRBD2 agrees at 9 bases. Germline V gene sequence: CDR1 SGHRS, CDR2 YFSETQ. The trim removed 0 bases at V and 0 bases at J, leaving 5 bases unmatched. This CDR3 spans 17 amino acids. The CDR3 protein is CASSLADLAGSTDTQYF. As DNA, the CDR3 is TGCGCCAGCAGCTTGGCTGACCTAGCGGGGAGCACAGATACGCAGTATTTT.